Each of the 32 T cell receptor beta chains below was sequenced from the same sample in a study of blood T cells in healthy people across ages. It was with a sample-barcoded 5' primer and a J-beta primer mix that a second PCR of roughly 7 to 11 cycles was run. TCRdb analysed the 5' RACE reads with MiXCR anew, one entry per CDR3 protein. The data show 800,000 to 900,000 distinct CDR3 sequences, around 62% seen once. The specimen sequenced was blood. All receptors derive from a man aged 25 to 40 in good health.

The J gene is TRBJ1-4, the V gene TRBV7-2; unclear D gene. The germline V gene has CDR1 SGHTA and CDR2 FQGNSA. The V end was cut by 5 bases, the J end by 8 bases, with 15 bases between. CDR3 length: 14 residues. This CDR3 reads CASSPRHLNEKLFF. The CDR3 DNA sequence: TGTGCCAGCAGCCCAAGACACCTTAACGAAAAACTGTTTTTT.

In this sample, this clonotype turned up a few times. The chain links TRBV25-1 to TRBJ1-1, with TRBD1 matching 7 bases. This CDR3 is 12 amino acids long. CDR1 is MGHDK and CDR2 is SYGVNS in the germline V gene. The V and J ends lost 2 bases and 11 bases, in that order; junction bases with no gene match: 5. The CDR3 DNA reads TGTGCCAGCAGTGAAGCAGACAGGGATGCTTTCTTT. It specifies CASSEADRDAFF. The full variable domain, its missing parts supplied by reference TRBV25-1 and TRBJ1-1, is EADIYQTPRYLVIGTGKKITLECSQTMGHDKMYWYQQDPGMELHLIHYSYGVNSTEKGDLSSESTVSRIRTEHFPLTLESARPSHTSQYLCASSEADRDAFFGQGTRLTVV.

This rearrangement joins TRBV6-6 to TRBJ2-7; D might be TRBD1 (6 bases). The J call is in doubt because the DNA end fits TRBJ2-5 better. The CDR3 length is 14 residues. Germline CDR1 and CDR2: MNHNY and SVGAGI (reference sequence). The CDR3, as DNA: TGTGCCAGCAGTTGGACGACAGGCGGGTGGACCCAGTACTTC. Its protein is CASSWTTGGWTQYF.

The chain combines TRBV7-9 with TRBJ2-3; a weak D match, TRBD2 (5 bases). The CDR3 sequence is 16 residues long. CDR1 and CDR2 from the germline V gene are SEHNR and FQNEAQ (reference sequence). Trimming left V 3 bases short and J 0 bases short, with 13 bases between. CDR3 nucleotides: TGTGCCAGCAGCTTTCGAGGGAGAACTAGCACAGATACGCAGTATTTT. It codes for CASSFRGRTSTDTQYF.

In this sample, this clonotype turned up many times. This rearrangement joins TRBV12-3 or TRBV12-4 to TRBJ1-2; 7 bases match TRBD1. This CDR3 spans 13 amino acids. Trimming removed 6 bases from V and 4 bases from J; junction bases left unmatched: 5. The CDR3 region has the DNA TGTGCCAGCAGCAGGGACAGCCTCTATGGCTACACCTTC. Amino acids: CASSRDSLYGYTF.

The chain links TRBV7-3 to TRBJ2-3, with D hard to call. Germline CDR1 and CDR2: SGHTA and FQGTGA. The V gene lost 1 base and the J gene lost 4 bases, with 15 bases spanning the gap. The CDR3 totals 16 residues. CDR3 bases: TGTGCCAGCAGCTTAAGGCCCCCGACCGGACCAGATACGCAGTATTTT. The encoded protein is CASSLRPPTGPDTQYF.

In this sample, this clonotype turned up a few times. The J gene is TRBJ1-2, the V gene TRBV12-3 or TRBV12-4; D possibly corresponds to TRBD1 (5 bases). The CDR3 consists of 13 residues. Trimming cost V 6 bases and J 3 bases, with 11 bases left between them. The CDR3 DNA follows: TGTGCCAGCAGGAAACAGGTCGACTATGGCTACACCTTC. Translated: CASRKQVDYGYTF.

This clonotype was observed a few times. This chain links TRBV9 with TRBJ2-1; D remains unclear. The CDR3 consists of 12 residues. V gave up 0 bases and J gave up 9 bases, with 7 bases separating them. Germline CDR1 and CDR2: SGDLS and YYNGEE. As DNA, the CDR3 is TGTGCCAGCAGCGTAGACGTCGGTGAGCAGTTCTTC. This translates into CASSVDVGEQFF.

In this sample, this clonotype turned up a few times. The chain couples TRBV4-3 to TRBJ2-5; maybe TRBD2 (5 bases). Germline CDR1 LGHNA, CDR2 YSLEER. V dropped 0 bases and J dropped 7 bases, with 12 bases sitting between them. CDR3 length: 14 residues. In DNA, the CDR3 is TGCGCCAGCAGCCAAGAACGGGGATCAGCGACCCAGTACTTC. Protein product: CASSQERGSATQYF.

The chain uses TRBV29-1 and TRBJ2-2; the D gene is possibly TRBD2 (5 bases). Trimming shortened V by 4 bases and J by 6 bases, and 18 bases separated the two germline ends. Per the germline V gene, CDR1 is SQVTM and CDR2 is ANQGSEA. This CDR3 contains 15 residues. This CDR3 reads CSVGGVRERSGELFF. The DNA of the CDR3 is TGCAGCGTTGGGGGTGTGAGGGAACGTTCCGGGGAGCTGTTTTTT.

The chain links TRBV4-2 to TRBJ1-4; weak D call: TRBD1 (5 bases). Germline loops: CDR1 LGHNA, CDR2 YNFKEQ. V was clipped by 4 bases and J by 4 bases, with 10 bases between them. The CDR3 spans 14 residues. The CDR3 reads CASSPRVDNEKLFF. Here the CDR3 DNA reads TGTGCCAGCAGCCCCAGGGTCGATAATGAAAAACTGTTTTTT.

This chain links TRBV20-1 with TRBJ1-2, with D unresolved. V shed 4 bases and J shed 1 base, with 10 bases lying between them. The CDR3 has 13 residues. Per germline, CDR1 DFQATT and CDR2 SNEGSKA (reference sequence). CDR3 loop: CSATRQDNYGYTF. DNA of the CDR3: TGCAGTGCTACTAGGCAAGATAACTATGGCTACACCTTC.

The gene calls are TRBV4-2 and TRBJ2-5, with D possibly matching TRBD2 (5 bases). Looked up from germline, CDR1 is LGHNA and CDR2 is YNFKEQ. The CDR3 consists of 17 residues. Between the trimmed V and J ends, which lost 3 bases and 5 bases, there was a span of 22 bases. In DNA, the CDR3 is TGTGCCAGCAGCCAGGAGAGGGCTAGCTTTAGCCGCGAGACCCAGTACTTC. As protein: CASSQERASFSRETQYF.

The CDR3 DNA is TGTGCCAGTGGACGGCAGTACGAGCAGTACTTC. Protein product: CASGRQYEQYF. V usage is TRBV28 and J usage is TRBJ2-7; D not resolved. Germline V gene sequence: CDR1 MDHEN, CDR2 SYDVKM. The CDR3 is 11 residues long. Deletions cut 9 bases from V and 4 bases from J, with 10 bases between.

The chain uses TRBV7-3 and TRBJ1-1, with D maybe TRBD1 (5 bases). The CDR3 contains 13 residues. Germline loops: CDR1 SGHTA, CDR2 FQGTGA. The V gene lost 6 bases and the J gene lost 0 bases, with 8 bases spanning the gap. The CDR3 DNA follows: TGTGCCAGCAGATTGACAGTGAACACTGAAGCTTTCTTT. It is translated as CASRLTVNTEAFF.

This chain uses TRBV7-2 with TRBJ2-7; D uncertain. The DNA matches TRBJ2-5 better at its end, which makes the J call doubtful. Looked up from germline, CDR1 is SGHTA and CDR2 is FQGNSA. The CDR3 is made up of 15 amino acids. The CDR3 is CASSTSGPFIETQYF. Here the CDR3 DNA reads TGTGCCAGCAGCACATCGGGCCCGTTCATAGAGACCCAGTACTTC.

This clonotype has just a few counts. This sequence joins TRBV29-1 and TRBJ2-4; D may match TRBD1 or TRBD2 (5 bases each). CDR3 size: 16 residues. CDR1 is SQVTM and CDR2 is ANQGSEA in the germline V gene. Between the trimmed V and J ends, which lost 4 bases and 0 bases, there was a span of 16 bases. In DNA, the CDR3 is TGCAGCGTTGGGGGCCAGGACTTACTAGCCAAAAACATTCAGTACTTC. This encodes CSVGGQDLLAKNIQYF.

The chain couples TRBV4-3 to TRBJ2-5; 11 positions match TRBD2. Germline V lookup: CDR1 LGHNA, CDR2 YSLEER. This CDR3 spans 16 amino acids. The junction had 14 bases not matched to a gene; V was cut back by 3 bases and J by 11 bases. This CDR3 is CASSHLGASGGYEQYF. In DNA, the CDR3 is TGCGCCAGCAGCCACCTAGGGGCTAGCGGGGGGTATGAGCAGTACTTC.

The chain links TRBV7-9 to TRBJ1-1; 8 bases agree with TRBD1. This CDR3 is built from 13 residues. CDR1 and CDR2 from the germline V gene are SEHNR and FQNEAQ (reference sequence). V lost 6 bases and J lost 1; bases outside the gene matches: 1. The CDR3 here is CASRDRANTEAFF. The DNA of the CDR3 is TGTGCCAGCAGGGACAGGGCGAACACTGAAGCTTTCTTT.

V gene TRBV4-2 combines with J gene TRBJ2-1, with unresolved D. The CDR3 is 17 amino acids. Trimming shortened V by 0 bases and J by 3 bases, and 15 bases separated the two germline ends. Germline V CDR1 and CDR2: LGHNA, YNFKEQ. The CDR3 nucleotides are TGTGCCAGCAGCCAAGATCCCTCCGAGACCTTCTACAATGAGCAGTTCTTC. Its translation is CASSQDPSETFYNEQFF.

The chain uses TRBV3-1 and TRBJ2-5, with D unclear. Trimming shortened V by 7 bases and J by 3 bases, and 15 bases separated the two germline ends. Germline V lookup: CDR1 LGHDT, CDR2 YNNKEL (reference sequence). The CDR3 length is 14 residues. The CDR3 region is CASTTSVGKETQYF. The CDR3 DNA sequence: TGTGCCAGCACCACGAGTGTGGGGAAAGAGACCCAGTACTTC.

This clonotype was seen only a few times. The chain is built from TRBV7-3 and TRBJ2-6; D is unresolved. Germline V lookup: CDR1 SGHTA, CDR2 FQGTGA. V dropped 4 bases and J dropped 0 bases, with 10 bases sitting between them. The CDR3 sequence is 16 residues long. In DNA form, the CDR3 reads TGTGCCAGCAGCTCTGGACGGGTCTCTGGGGCCAACGTCCTGACTTTC. It is translated as CASSSGRVSGANVLTF. Complete variable domain (other parts from reference TRBV7-3 and TRBJ2-6): GAGVSQTPSNKVTEKGKYVELRCDPISGHTALYWYRQSLGQGPEFLIYFQGTGAADDSGLPNDRFFAVRPEGSVSTLKIQRTERGDSAVYLCASSSGRVSGANVLTFGAGSRLTVL.

This chain uses TRBV20-1 with TRBJ2-2; D unclear. Germline V gives CDR1 DFQATT, CDR2 SNEGSKA (reference sequence). V gave up 0 bases and J gave up 0 bases, with 11 bases separating them. The CDR3 consists of 16 residues. CDR3 protein: CSARDNTGPNTGELFF. In nucleotides, the CDR3 is TGCAGTGCTAGAGATAATACCGGACCGAACACCGGGGAGCTGTTTTTT.

This clonotype showed up just once. The rearrangement joins TRBV29-1 to TRBJ2-3; D remains unclear. The CDR3 contains 15 residues. V dropped 3 bases and J dropped 1 base, with 14 bases sitting between them. From germline, CDR1 is SQVTM and CDR2 ANQGSEA. This CDR3 reads CSVDISGVGTDTQYF. In DNA form, the CDR3 reads TGCAGCGTTGATATTAGTGGGGTCGGCACAGATACGCAGTATTTT.

The rearrangement links TRBV29-1 to TRBJ1-2; D is ambiguous. This CDR3 has 13 amino acids. Trimming took off 6 bases at V and 0 bases at J, with 11 bases between the two ends. CDR1 and CDR2 from the germline V gene are SQVTM and ANQGSEA. The CDR3 nucleotides are TGCAGCGTGGATGAAGTTACTAACTATGGCTACACCTTC. Amino acid sequence: CSVDEVTNYGYTF.

This clonotype has just a few counts. CDR3 region: CASSPTGPTGEKLFF. The CDR3 coding sequence is TGTGCCAGCAGCCCTACCGGACCGACCGGGGAAAAACTGTTTTTT. The chain has TRBV9 and TRBJ1-4; D call uncertain. The germline V gene has CDR1 SGDLS and CDR2 YYNGEE. V dropped 4 bases and J dropped 8 bases, with 18 bases sitting between them. CDR3 size: 15 residues.

V is TRBV7-9 and J is TRBJ1-2; no definite D call. The V end was cut by 3 bases, the J end by 4 bases, with 12 bases between. This CDR3 region has 14 residues. CDR1 SEHNR and CDR2 FQNEAQ come from the germline V gene (reference sequence). CDR3 sequence: CASSLGGWSYGYTF. The CDR3, as DNA: TGTGCCAGCAGCTTGGGCGGGTGGTCCTATGGCTACACCTTC.

As for this clonotype: A junction end diverges from the germline sequence, so it may reflect a read error. V usage is TRBV7-8 and J usage is TRBJ1-2; 10 bases line up with TRBD1. CDR1 SGHVS and CDR2 FQNEAQ come from the germline V gene. The CDR3 runs 15 residues. The CDR3 loop reads CASSLYRQGADGYIF. CDR3 nucleotide sequence: TGTGCCAGCAGCTTATATAGACAGGGGGCGGATGGCTACATCTTC.

The J gene is TRBJ2-5, the V gene TRBV5-6; TRBD2 aligns across 12 bases. V was clipped by 4 bases and J by 11 bases; unmatched bases: 12. The germline V gene encodes CDR1 SGHDT and CDR2 YYEEEE. The CDR3 length is 15 residues. The CDR3 sequence is CASSVTSGGFKEQYF. CDR3 DNA sequence: TGTGCCAGCAGCGTCACTAGCGGGGGGTTTAAGGAGCAGTACTTC.

The V gene is TRBV5-6, the J gene TRBJ2-7; the D gene could be TRBD1 or TRBD2 (5 bases each). The CDR3 has 15 residues. Germline values: CDR1 SGHDT, CDR2 YYEEEE. Trimming pared 4 bases from V and 3 bases from J, leaving 17 bases between. CDR3 nucleotide sequence: TGTGCCAGCAGCGGGACCCTCGACAGTGTCTACGAGCAGTACTTC. Protein sequence: CASSGTLDSVYEQYF.

This rearrangement joins TRBV6-2 or TRBV6-3 to TRBJ2-7; TRBD2 matches 13 bases. The closer fit of TRBJ2-5 to the DNA end suggests the J call may be wrong. The CDR3 has 15 amino acids. Germline CDR1 MNHEY, CDR2 SVGEGT. The CDR3 loop is CASSRGLAGIETQYF. CDR3 nucleotide sequence: TGTGCCAGCAGCCGGGGACTAGCGGGGATCGAGACCCAGTACTTC.

The V call is TRBV6-1, the J call TRBJ1-1; no clear D gene. V was cut by 6 bases and J by 1 base, with 15 bases left in between. This CDR3 is 15 amino acids long. CDR1 is MNHNS, CDR2 SASEGT, per germline. The CDR3 region has the DNA TGTGCCAGCAGCGAGGCGGGGATATCGAACACTGAAGCTTTCTTT. The encoded protein is CASSEAGISNTEAFF.